The clone carrying this T cell receptor beta chain was counted at least ten times. Antigen unknown. The sample belongs to a study of response to subunit inactivated influenza vaccine. The study, taken as a whole, reports: The authors suggested that few new T cells are recruited per seasonal influenza vaccination.

TCRdb analysed the RT-PCR reads with MiXCR anew, one entry per CDR3 protein. The table lists hundreds of thousands of distinct CDR3 sequences, around 16% of them singletons. The source is a man in his fifties or sixties who received an inactivated influenza vaccine. The input for sequencing was PBMCs from blood, taken 11 to 12 days after vaccination.

The CDR3 loop is CASSSTTDTQYF. DNA of the CDR3: TGTGCCAGCAGCTCTACCACAGATACGCAGTATTTT. The genes are TRBV7-9 and TRBJ2-3; D call uncertain. V was clipped by 4 bases and J by 2 bases, with 4 bases between them. The germline gives CDR1 SEHNR, CDR2 FQNEAQ (reference sequence). This CDR3 has 12 amino acids.